The rows below give T cell receptor beta chains drawn from one sample of a study of blood T cell repertoires in COVID-19. Sequencing was performed with immunoSEQ multiplex PCR; in TCRdb, only in-frame clones are kept and a portion is missing. In the table there are 200,000 to 250,000 clones, more than 80% of which are singletons. The sequenced sample was peripheral blood. The receptors originated from a man in his thirties or forties with COVID-19, enrolled during active disease. CDR3s leave out the opening cysteine and the closing phenylalanine or tryptophan. The order of the fields is V gene, J gene, CDR3 protein.

V: TRBV19
J: TRBJ1-3
CDR3: ASSIVPGLNSGNTIY

V: TRBV29-1
J: TRBJ2-7
CDR3: SVVDNTYEQY

V: TRBV19
J: TRBJ2-7
CDR3: ASSVLTGATYEQY

V: TRBV6-2/TRBV6-3
J: TRBJ2-5
CDR3: ASSYPGTQY

V: TRBV12-5
J: TRBJ1-2
CDR3: ASGLVSGQLNYGYT

V: TRBV2
J: TRBJ2-1
CDR3: ASPPWDRVNEQF

V: TRBV7-6
J: TRBJ1-2
CDR3: ASSLGPGQGKNYGYT

V: TRBV5-1
J: TRBJ2-3
CDR3: ASSLGASGDLGQY

V: TRBV9
J: TRBJ1-1
CDR3: ASSVVGGVEAF

V: TRBV11-2
J: TRBJ2-4
CDR3: ASSSDLLAKNIQY

V: TRBV5-1
J: TRBJ2-5
CDR3: ASSVQETQY

V: TRBV7-9
J: TRBJ1-1
CDR3: ASSLPGQGPINAEAF

V: TRBV7-2
J: TRBJ1-5
CDR3: ASSLAGAGQPQH

V: TRBV27
J: TRBJ2-2
CDR3: ASSLSPSGSGTGELF

V: TRBV30
J: TRBJ2-5
CDR3: AWNQAGSSAETQY

V: TRBV10-3
J: TRBJ1-5
CDR3: AHGAGEQPQH

V: TRBV3-1/TRBV3-2
J: TRBJ1-1
CDR3: ASSLVLKWGQTGTPNMNTEAF

V: TRBV4-3
J: TRBJ2-3
CDR3: ASSHGSGRATDTQY

V: TRBV9
J: TRBJ2-3
CDR3: ASSVESGTQY

V: TRBV6-5
J: TRBJ1-2
CDR3: ASRLHSDYGYT

V: TRBV4-3
J: TRBJ2-7
CDR3: ASSQVIAYEQY

V: TRBV19
J: TRBJ1-2
CDR3: ASDRGPDYGYT

V: TRBV28
J: TRBJ1-5
CDR3: ASSQEDSSWYSNQPQH

V: TRBV5-1
J: TRBJ2-3
CDR3: ASSLDRGLGDTQY

V: TRBV29-1
J: TRBJ2-7
CDR3: SVETPGGGPFSYEQY

V: TRBV6-2/TRBV6-3
J: TRBJ1-6
CDR3: ASSYPIRDIWDSPLH

V: TRBV18
J: TRBJ1-5
CDR3: ASSPPGNSNQPQH

V: TRBV5-6
J: TRBJ1-2
CDR3: ASARQNYGYT

V: TRBV5-1
J: TRBJ2-1
CDR3: ASSSTPGGPDEQF

V: TRBV15
J: TRBJ2-7
CDR3: ATSSYRVAYEQY

V: TRBV18
J: TRBJ1-2
CDR3: ASSPQEGRIDGYT

V: TRBV5-1
J: TRBJ2-1
CDR3: ASRPGTGVTNNEQF

V: TRBV19
J: TRBJ1-1
CDR3: ASRDRGGTEAF

V: TRBV19
J: TRBJ2-7
CDR3: ASSILAGDIDEQY

V: TRBV15
J: TRBJ2-2
CDR3: ATSRSLTSADTGELF

V: TRBV29-1
J: TRBJ2-7
CDR3: SVTGGYEQY

V: TRBV24-1
J: TRBJ2-1
CDR3: ATSDLLGQGANEQF

V: TRBV23-1
J: TRBJ1-4
CDR3: ASSQSGTGGEKLF